Below, 22 T cell receptor beta chains from the same sample are listed, as sequenced in a study of cytomegalovirus exposure and HLA in healthy donors. Primers included in the PCR were 60 Vbeta and 13 Jbeta primers. Sequencing used immunoSEQ multiplex PCR; TCRdb keeps in-frame clones, though not all of them. The sample carries 100,000 to 150,000 clones, 81% recorded once. The sample was PBMCs. These receptors all come from a man younger than 35 in good health and CMV-seronegative.

This clone has a handful of counts. An end of the junction does not agree with germline; a read error may underlie this. This chain uses TRBV7-9 with TRBJ2-7, with 7 bases identical to TRBD1. Germline V lookup: CDR1 SEHNR, CDR2 FQNEAQ (reference sequence). The CDR3 length is 15 residues. The CDR3 region is CSSSSDRTSSYEQYF. The CDR3 DNA reads as TGTTCCAGCAGCTCGGACAGGACGAGCTCCTACGAGCAGTACTTC.

This chain connects TRBV6-4 to TRBJ2-3; 8 bases agree with TRBD1. The germline V gene has CDR1 MRHNA and CDR2 SNTAGT. Germline trimming cut 3 bases from V and 4 bases from J; bases unmatched to any gene: 3. The CDR3 covers 14 residues. The CDR3 region is CASSEQGAPDTQYF. DNA for the CDR3: TGTGCCAGCAGTGAGCAGGGGGCCCCAGATACGCAGTATTTT.

This clone has just one count. CDR3 residues: CASSEGEVVEQYF. CDR3 in DNA: TGTGCCAGCAGTGAAGGGGAGGTGGTAGAGCAGTACTTC. The chain couples TRBV2 to TRBJ2-7; perhaps TRBD2 as D (6 bases). The V gene's germline CDR1 is SNHLY and CDR2 FYNNEI. V was clipped by 1 base and J by 7 bases, with 11 bases between them. The length of the CDR3 is 13 residues. Full variable domain (remainder filled in from reference TRBV2 and TRBJ2-7): EPEVTQTPSHQVTQMGQEVILRCVPISNHLYFYWYRQILGQKVEFLVSFYNNEISEKSEIFDDQFSVERPDGSNFTLKIRSTKLEDSAMYFCASSEGEVVEQYFGPGTRLTVT.

The chain is built from TRBV6-1 and TRBJ1-2; possibly TRBD1 for D (6 bases). In germline, CDR1 is MNHNS, CDR2 SASEGT. Trimming stripped 0 bases from V and 5 bases from J, with 10 bases between. This CDR3 comprises 14 residues. Written as DNA, the CDR3 is TGTGCCAGCAGTGAAGCGCATAGGGGGTATGGCTACACCTTC. It encodes CASSEAHRGYGYTF.

The rearrangement links TRBV7-9 to TRBJ1-1; possible D gene TRBD1, 5 bases. Germline assignment: CDR1 SEHNR and CDR2 FQNEAQ (reference sequence). Trimming stripped 10 bases from V and 1 base from J, with 16 bases between. CDR3 length: 14 amino acids. CDR3: CAIRGYTANTEAFF. DNA of the CDR3: TGTGCCATTAGGGGATATACAGCGAACACTGAAGCTTTCTTT.

V is TRBV5-4 and J is TRBJ1-2; D not certain. This CDR3 region has 12 residues. The ends were cut back, 0 bases at V and 7 bases at J, with 7 bases in the middle. In germline, CDR1 is SGHNT, CDR2 YYREEE (reference sequence). Written as DNA, the CDR3 is TGTGCCAGCAGCTTGGTAACGGGTGGCTACACCTTC. Translation: CASSLVTGGYTF.

This sequence joins TRBV7-9 and TRBJ2-3; 7 bases match TRBD2. V shed 2 bases and J 0 bases; nucleotides not matched to a gene: 2. The CDR3 has 15 amino acids. The germline gives CDR1 SEHNR, CDR2 FQNEAQ (reference sequence). The CDR3 DNA is TGTGCCAGCAGCTTAAGCGGGGACAGCACAGATACGCAGTATTTT. Translating it yields CASSLSGDSTDTQYF.

The chain combines TRBV9 with TRBJ2-7; the D gene is possibly TRBD2 (6 bases). Germline assignment: CDR1 SGDLS and CDR2 YYNGEE. V dropped 3 bases and J dropped 4 bases, with 17 bases sitting between them. This CDR3 has 15 residues. DNA of the CDR3: TGTGCCAGCAGCGCGTCCGGGACTGCGTCTTACGAGCAGTACTTC. Translation: CASSASGTASYEQYF.

The chain is built from TRBV6-1 and TRBJ1-5, with 7 bases identical to TRBD1. This CDR3 spans 15 amino acids. The germline CDR1 and CDR2 sequences are MNHNS and SASEGT. Unmatched junction bases numbered 7, after V lost 7 bases and J lost 1 base. CDR3 sequence reads: CASTSGGLSNQPQHF. In DNA form, the CDR3 reads TGTGCCAGCACCTCAGGGGGTTTGAGCAATCAGCCCCAGCATTTT.

V is TRBV5-1 and J is TRBJ1-2; D unresolved. V shed 4 bases and J shed 0 bases, with 16 bases lying between them. The CDR3 is made up of 16 amino acids. CDR1 is SGHRS, CDR2 YFSETQ, per germline. In DNA form, the CDR3 reads TGCGCCAGCAGCCCATTGACCAGACTTACTAACTATGGCTACACCTTC. This translates into CASSPLTRLTNYGYTF.

The CDR3 DNA follows: TGTGCCAGCAGTGAACTTATCTATAGCAATCAGCCCCAGCATTTT. It translates to CASSELIYSNQPQHF. The chain is built from TRBV6-1 and TRBJ1-5; D not certain. This CDR3 is built from 15 residues. CDR1 and CDR2 from the germline V gene are MNHNS and SASEGT. V was pared by 2 bases and J by 0 bases, with 8 bases between.

The CDR3 bases are TGTGCCAGCAGCAAACCTGGCAGGGAGGTGGATGGCTACACCTTC. Translation gives CASSKPGREVDGYTF. The gene calls are TRBV21-1 and TRBJ1-2. TRBV21-1 is classified as a pseudogene. CDR3 length: 15 amino acids.

This chain uses TRBV19 with TRBJ1-6, with D perhaps matching TRBD1 (6 bases). The CDR3 consists of 15 residues. Trimming cost V 5 bases and J 3 bases, with 11 bases left between them. Germline lookup yields CDR1 LNHDA and CDR2 SQIVND (reference sequence). For the CDR3, the DNA is TGTGCCAGTAGTCTCGGACAGCTCTATAATTCACCCCTCCACTTT. As protein: CASSLGQLYNSPLHF.

The rearrangement uses TRBV5-6 and TRBJ2-1; 11 bases match TRBD2. J was trimmed by 5 bases and V by 3 bases; bases with no gene match: 7. This CDR3 region has 16 residues. Germline lookup yields CDR1 SGHDT and CDR2 YYEEEE. DNA for the CDR3: TGTGCCAGCAGCTCGGCGGTGACTAGCGGGAACAATGAGCAGTTCTTC. Its translation is CASSSAVTSGNNEQFF. Together with reference TRBV5-6 and TRBJ2-1, the CDR3 gives the full variable domain: DAGVTQSPTHLIKTRGQQVTLRCSPKSGHDTVSWYQQALGQGPQFIFQYYEEEERQRGNFPDRFSGHQFPNYSSELNVNALLLGDSALYLCASSSAVTSGNNEQFFGPGTRLTVL.

V gene TRBV19 combines with J gene TRBJ2-7, with 9 bases matching TRBD1. CDR1 LNHDA and CDR2 SQIVND come from the germline V gene (reference sequence). The CDR3 is 10 residues long. The CDR3 sequence: CPQGAGEQYF. The CDR3 DNA follows: TGTCCACAGGGGGCTGGGGAGCAGTACTTC. The whole variable domain, remainder taken from reference TRBV19 and TRBJ2-7, is DGGITQSPKYLFRKEGQNVTLSCEQNLNHDAMYWYRQDPGQGLRLIYYSQIVNDFQKGDIAEGYSVSREKKESFPLTVTSAQKNPTAFYLCPQGAGEQYFGPGTRLTVT.

The gene calls are TRBV11-2 and TRBJ1-1; 8 bases agree with TRBD1. The trim removed 4 bases at V and 2 bases at J, leaving 3 bases unmatched. The CDR3 sequence is 14 residues long. Germline CDR1 SGHAT, CDR2 FQNNGV. The CDR3 protein is CASSSGTGNTEAFF. The CDR3 region has the DNA TGTGCCAGCAGCTCGGGGACAGGTAACACTGAAGCTTTCTTT.

This sequence joins TRBV7-2 and TRBJ1-2, with D possibly matching TRBD1 (5 bases). This CDR3 is 15 amino acids long. The V and J ends lost 5 bases and 3 bases respectively, with 16 bases between them. Germline V gene data show CDR1 as SGHTA and CDR2 as FQGNSA. The CDR3 loop reads CASSKVGGNYYGYTF. The CDR3 coding sequence is TGTGCCAGCAGCAAAGTCGGGGGAAACTACTATGGCTACACCTTC.

The rearrangement joins TRBV6-5 to TRBJ2-7; a weak D match, TRBD1 (6 bases). V was cut by 0 bases and J by 0 bases, with 9 bases left in between. Germline CDR1 is MNHEY and CDR2 is SVGAGI. This CDR3 comprises 15 residues. The CDR3 loop is CASSYSGTFSYEQYF. DNA of the CDR3: TGTGCCAGCAGTTACTCGGGGACATTCTCCTACGAGCAGTACTTC.

The rearrangement joins TRBV19 to TRBJ2-6; D unresolved. This CDR3 contains 15 residues. V gave up 3 bases and J gave up 3 bases, with 9 bases separating them. Germline-derived CDR1 and CDR2 are LNHDA and SQIVND (reference sequence). The CDR3: CASSILVDGANVLTF. In DNA, the CDR3 is TGTGCCAGTAGTATTTTGGTAGATGGGGCCAACGTCCTGACTTTC.

The J gene is TRBJ2-5, the V gene TRBV6-1; weak D call: TRBD2 (6 bases). Germline V gene sequence: CDR1 MNHNS, CDR2 SASEGT. Trimming took 7 bases from V and 5 from J, leaving 14 bases between them. The length of the CDR3 is 13 residues. CDR3 protein: CASTAGGKETQYF. CDR3 coding DNA: TGTGCCAGCACCGCCGGGGGTAAGGAGACCCAGTACTTC.

In this sample, this clone turned up once. This chain joins TRBV28 and TRBJ1-2; D remains unclear. Germline lookup yields CDR1 MDHEN and CDR2 SYDVKM. V was pared by 3 bases and J by 4 bases, with 9 bases between. This CDR3 is built from 13 residues. The CDR3 here is CASSLQEFYGYTF. The CDR3 DNA sequence: TGTGCCAGCAGTTTGCAGGAATTCTATGGCTACACCTTC.

This clone was observed a handful of times. The chain links TRBV18 to TRBJ1-2, with 9 bases lining up with TRBD1. CDR1 is KGHSH and CDR2 is LQKENI in the germline V gene. This CDR3 contains 16 residues. Unmatched junction bases numbered 7, after V lost 1 base and J lost 4 bases. The CDR3 DNA reads as TGTGCCAGCTCACCACGAGGGACAGGGTTACCCTATGGCTACACCTTC. It is translated as CASSPRGTGLPYGYTF.